Listed here are 11 T cell receptor beta chains from one sample, sequenced in a study of post-analysis software for immune sequencing data. General study points: Five or six TRBV segments appeared more often in patients than in controls, and TRBV5-6, TRBV5-1 and TRBV20-1 were among these.

What these receptors recognize is not known. Tagging with unique molecular identifiers was a feature of the TCR beta cDNA libraries. TCRdb processed the PCR reads anew with MiXCR; each CDR3 protein has one entry. The sample carries hundreds of thousands of distinct CDR3 sequences, roughly 27% recorded once. Sequenced input: blood. These TCRs come from a girl aged 5-17 years with multiple sclerosis.

The chain links TRBV20-1 to TRBJ2-7; 9 positions match TRBD1. J was trimmed by 2 bases and V by 7 bases; bases with no gene match: 9. The CDR3 is 14 residues long. Germline CDR1 DFQATT, CDR2 SNEGSKA (reference sequence). CDR3 DNA: TGCAGTGGGAGGGACAGGGAAGGGGCCTACGAGCAGTACGTC. Translating it yields CSGRDREGAYEQYV.

This clonotype has just a few counts. This rearrangement joins TRBV15 to TRBJ2-4, with 8 bases that match TRBD1. The CDR3 totals 16 residues. Trimming at V came to 5 bases and at J to 1 base, leaving 7 bases not matched to a gene. From germline, CDR1 is LNHNV and CDR2 YYDKDF (reference sequence). The CDR3 DNA sequence: TGTGCCACCAGCGGACCGCAGGGGGCGGCCAAAAACATTCAGTACTTC. As protein: CATSGPQGAAKNIQYF.

The chain links TRBV27 to TRBJ2-3; 14 bases align to TRBD2. V gave up 8 bases and J gave up 2 bases; unmatched junction bases: 3. The CDR3 is 15 residues long. Germline V gene lookup returns CDR1 MNHEY and CDR2 SMNVEV (reference sequence). The CDR3 region is CASGLAGGHTDTQYF. The CDR3 DNA follows: TGTGCCAGCGGACTAGCGGGGGGCCACACAGATACGCAGTATTTT.

This clonotype was recorded a few times. The chain links TRBV4-3 to TRBJ2-7; D possibly corresponds to TRBD1 (5 bases). The V and J ends lost 0 bases and 1 base respectively, with 13 bases between them. CDR3 length: 16 amino acids. Germline V lookup: CDR1 LGHNA, CDR2 YSLEER. In DNA form, the CDR3 reads TGCGCCAGCAGCCAAGACTCAGGGCAGAGGTCCTACGAGCAGTACTTC. Translated: CASSQDSGQRSYEQYF.

This clonotype was recorded a few times. This chain connects TRBV29-1 to TRBJ2-7; TRBD1 agrees at 10 bases. The V and J ends lost 6 bases and 2 bases, in that order; junction bases with no gene match: 13. In germline, CDR1 is SQVTM, CDR2 ANQGSEA. This CDR3 region has 16 residues. DNA of the CDR3: TGCAGCGTCCTGACCCCCGGGACAGGGGTCACCTACGAGCAGTACTTC. Residues: CSVLTPGTGVTYEQYF.

This clonotype has just a few counts. This chain uses TRBV6-5 with TRBJ1-2; the match to TRBD1 covers 8 bases. CDR3 size: 16 residues. Germline V gene sequence: CDR1 MNHEY, CDR2 SVGAGI. J was trimmed by 7 bases and V by 6 bases; bases with no gene match: 16. The CDR3 spells CASSKSQGAAVVGYTF. The CDR3 DNA sequence: TGTGCCAGCAGCAAGTCCCAGGGGGCGGCGGTGGTTGGCTACACCTTC.

The chain recombines TRBV3-1 with TRBJ2-1; 8 bases align to TRBD2. V lost 0 bases to trimming and J lost 8 bases; unmatched junction nucleotides: 9. This CDR3 spans 16 amino acids. Germline CDR1 and CDR2: LGHDT and YNNKEL (reference sequence). CDR3 residues: CASSQDRGGRLDEQFF. In nucleotides, the CDR3 is TGTGCCAGCAGCCAAGATCGGGGGGGGCGCTTAGATGAGCAGTTCTTC.

This clonotype occurred a few times. This CDR3 reads CASGDLGGKNIQYF. The DNA for the CDR3 is TGTGCCAGCGGCGATTTGGGTGGCAAAAACATTCAGTACTTC. The chain uses TRBV6-5 and TRBJ2-4, with D hard to call. Germline V gives CDR1 MNHEY, CDR2 SVGAGI. V lost 8 bases, J lost 3 bases, and 14 bases lay in between. This CDR3 has 14 residues.

This clonotype has just one count. The chain uses TRBV2 and TRBJ1-4; TRBD1 aligns across 7 bases. The CDR3 contains 13 residues. CDR1 is SNHLY, CDR2 FYNNEI, per germline. Trimming at V came to 8 bases and at J to 6 bases, leaving 6 bases not matched to a gene. The DNA for the CDR3 is TGTGCCAGCGCACGAGGGACAGATGAAAAACTGTTTTTT. The encoded protein is CASARGTDEKLFF.

The rearrangement uses TRBV6-2 or TRBV6-3 and TRBJ1-5; TRBD1 agrees at 10 bases. CDR3 length: 15 residues. Losses at the gene ends were 10 bases for V and 6 bases for J; bases not matched to a gene: 12. Germline V gene sequence: CDR1 MNHEY, CDR2 SVGEGT. The CDR3 DNA sequence: TGTGCCACCGGTCCCGGGACAGGGGCGGCTCAGCCCCAGCATTTT. Protein sequence: CATGPGTGAAQPQHF.

The chain links TRBV7-9 to TRBJ1-2; D call uncertain. Deletions cut 1 base from V and 8 bases from J, with 14 bases between. Germline loops: CDR1 SEHNR, CDR2 FQNEAQ (reference sequence). This CDR3 contains 14 residues. CDR3 residues: CASSLGQNMGGYTF. The CDR3 region has the DNA TGTGCCAGCAGCTTAGGCCAGAACATGGGGGGCTACACCTTC. Combining the CDR3 with reference TRBV7-9 and TRBJ1-2 gives the whole variable domain DTGVSQNPRHKITKRGQNVTFRCDPISEHNRLYWYRQTLGQGPEFLTYFQNEAQLEKSRLLSDRFSAERPKGSFSTLEIQRTEQGDSAMYLCASSLGQNMGGYTFGSGTRLTVV.